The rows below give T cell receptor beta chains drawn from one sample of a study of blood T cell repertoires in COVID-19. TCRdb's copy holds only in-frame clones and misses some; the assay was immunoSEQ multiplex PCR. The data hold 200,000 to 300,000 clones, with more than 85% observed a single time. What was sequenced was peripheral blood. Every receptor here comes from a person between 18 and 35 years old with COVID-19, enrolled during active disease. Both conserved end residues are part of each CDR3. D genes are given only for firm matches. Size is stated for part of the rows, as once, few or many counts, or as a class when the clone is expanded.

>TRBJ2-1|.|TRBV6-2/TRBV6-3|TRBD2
CASSSTGRSYNEQFF
TGTGCCAGCAGTTCCACCGGGAGGTCCTACAATGAGCAGTTCTTC
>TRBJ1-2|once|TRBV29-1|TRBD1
CSVEGPGQGVYGYTF
TGCAGCGTTGAAGGTCCGGGACAGGGGGTTTATGGCTACACCTTC
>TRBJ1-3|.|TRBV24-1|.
CATSDRTTFSGNTIYF
TGTGCCACCAGTGACAGGACAACCTTCTCTGGAAACACCATATATTTT
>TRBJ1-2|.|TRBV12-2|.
CASRLATGGGYTF
TGTGCAAGTCGCTTAGCGACAGGGGGCGGCTACACCTTC
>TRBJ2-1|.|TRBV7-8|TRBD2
CASSLAAGGYYNEQFF
TGTGCCAGCAGTCTGGCAGCGGGAGGGTATTACAATGAGCAGTTCTTC
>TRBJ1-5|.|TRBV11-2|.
CASSLSANQPQHF
TGTGCCAGCAGCTTATCTGCGAACCAGCCCCAGCATTTT
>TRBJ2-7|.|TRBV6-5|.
CASSSVQDGTYEQYF
TGTGCCAGCAGTTCTGTGCAGGACGGGACCTACGAGCAGTACTTC
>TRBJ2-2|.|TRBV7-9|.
CASSQGSGTLDTGELFF
TGTGCCAGCAGCCAGGGATCCGGGACACTAGACACCGGGGAGCTGTTTTTT
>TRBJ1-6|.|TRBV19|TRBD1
CASSTSGTVNSPLHF
TGTGCCAGTAGTACGTCCGGGACAGTGAATTCACCCCTCCACTTT
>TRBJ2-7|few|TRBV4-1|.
CASSQDPVPGNEQYF
TGCGCCAGCAGCCAAGATCCCGTCCCAGGGAACGAGCAGTACTTC
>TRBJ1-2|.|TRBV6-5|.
CASSSQQTRTF
TGTGCCAGCAGTTCACAGCAAACTCGCACCTTC
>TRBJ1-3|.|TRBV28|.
CASSLPGSGNTIYF
TGTGCCAGCAGTTTGCCAGGCTCTGGAAACACCATATATTTT
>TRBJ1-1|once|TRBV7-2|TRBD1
CASSLGGTANTEAFF
TGTGCCAGCAGCTTAGGGGGGACAGCTAACACTGAAGCTTTCTTT
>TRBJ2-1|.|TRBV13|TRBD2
CASSSALAGGPHNEQFF
TGTGCCAGCAGCTCGGCCTTAGCGGGAGGGCCGCACAATGAGCAGTTCTTC
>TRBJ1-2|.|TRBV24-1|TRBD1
CATSDTRRQGGYGYTF
TGTGCCACCAGTGATACTAGAAGACAGGGAGGCTATGGCTACACCTTC
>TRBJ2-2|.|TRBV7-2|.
CASSTYRVAGELFF
TGTGCCAGCAGCACATACAGGGTCGCCGGGGAGCTGTTTTTT
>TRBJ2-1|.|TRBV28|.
CASSQGGGIYNEQFF
TGTGCCAGCAGTCAAGGGGGGGGTATCTACAATGAGCAGTTCTTC
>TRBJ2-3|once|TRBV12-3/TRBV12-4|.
CASRAGSTDTQYF
TGTGCCAGCCGAGCGGGTAGCACAGATACGCAGTATTTT
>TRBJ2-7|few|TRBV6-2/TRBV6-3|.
CASSYLGTYEQYF
TGTGCCAGCAGTTACCTCGGGACCTACGAGCAGTACTTC
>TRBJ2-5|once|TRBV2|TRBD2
CASSEVREGQETQYF
TGTGCCAGCAGTGAAGTCCGGGAGGGGCAAGAGACCCAGTACTTC
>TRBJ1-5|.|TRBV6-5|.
CASRGGYSNQPQHF
TGTGCCAGCAGGGGGGGGTATAGCAATCAGCCCCAGCATTTT
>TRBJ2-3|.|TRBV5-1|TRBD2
CASSFLERELDTQYF
TGCGCCAGCAGCTTCCTAGAGCGGGAGTTGGATACGCAGTATTTT
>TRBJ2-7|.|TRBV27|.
CASSWFGESSYEQYF
TGTGCCAGCAGTTGGTTTGGGGAGAGCTCCTACGAGCAGTACTTC
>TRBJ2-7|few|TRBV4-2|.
CASSQGAVPEQYF
TGTGCCAGCAGCCAAGGGGCCGTACCAGAGCAGTACTTC
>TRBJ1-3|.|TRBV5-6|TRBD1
CASSAGTGPGNTIYF
TGTGCCAGCAGCGCAGGGACAGGGCCTGGAAACACCATATATTTT
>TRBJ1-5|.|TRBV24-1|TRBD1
CATSAVTGDSNQPQHF
TGTGCCACCAGTGCCGTGACAGGGGACAGCAATCAGCCCCAGCATTTT
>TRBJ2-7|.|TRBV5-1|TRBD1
CASRDSAYEQYF
TGCGCCAGCCGGGACAGCGCCTACGAGCAGTACTTC
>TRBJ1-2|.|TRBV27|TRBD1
CASRPGTALKGYTF
TGTGCCAGCAGACCTGGGACAGCTCTTAAAGGCTACACCTTC
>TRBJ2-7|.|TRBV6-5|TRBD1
CASSYGTGPREQYF
TGTGCCAGCAGTTACGGGACAGGGCCGCGGGAGCAGTACTTC
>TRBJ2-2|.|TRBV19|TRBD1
CASMDRDVGELFF
TGTGCCAGTATGGACAGGGATGTCGGGGAGCTGTTTTTT
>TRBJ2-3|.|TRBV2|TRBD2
CASSVREGPDTQYF
TGTGCCAGCAGTGTCCGGGAGGGCCCAGATACGCAGTATTTT
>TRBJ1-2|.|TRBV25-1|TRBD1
CASSELNRGFYGYTF
TGTGCCAGCAGTGAATTGAACAGGGGCTTCTATGGCTACACCTTC
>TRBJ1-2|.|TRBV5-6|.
CASILSGGVGYTF
TGTGCCAGCATCCTTTCGGGGGGAGTTGGCTACACCTTC
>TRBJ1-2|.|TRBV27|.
CASGAQGSDFDGYTF
TGTGCCAGCGGTGCTCAGGGTTCGGATTTTGATGGCTACACCTTC
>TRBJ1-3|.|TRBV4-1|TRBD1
CASSQGTGIGNTIYF
TGCGCCAGCAGCCAAGGGACAGGGATCGGAAACACCATATATTTT
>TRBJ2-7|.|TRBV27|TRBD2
CASSYRTSGYEQYF
TGTGCCAGCAGTTATCGGACTAGCGGCTACGAGCAGTACTTC
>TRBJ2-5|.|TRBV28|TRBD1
CASSFLGTGAQETQYF
TGTGCCAGCAGTTTTCTAGGGACAGGGGCCCAAGAGACCCAGTACTTC
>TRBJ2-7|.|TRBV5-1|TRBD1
CASSSYRGYNEQYF
TGCGCCAGCAGCTCCTACAGGGGTTATAACGAGCAGTACTTC
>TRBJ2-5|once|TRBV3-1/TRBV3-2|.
CASSQFQGQETQYF
TGTGCCAGCAGCCAATTTCAGGGGCAAGAGACCCAGTACTTC
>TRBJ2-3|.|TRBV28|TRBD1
CASSFPRQGGPDTQYF
TGTGCCAGTAGTTTTCCCCGACAGGGTGGGCCAGATACGCAGTATTTT
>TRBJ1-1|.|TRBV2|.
CASSDSLARVTEAFF
TGTGCCAGCAGTGATAGCCTAGCTCGTGTCACTGAAGCTTTCTTT
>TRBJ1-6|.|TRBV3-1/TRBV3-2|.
CASSQDHIGKGRVNSPLHF
TGTGCCAGCAGCCAAGATCATATTGGGAAAGGGAGGGTGAATTCACCCCTCCACTTT
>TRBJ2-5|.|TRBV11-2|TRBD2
CASSLDGVGSGIRETQYF
TGTGCCAGCAGCTTGGACGGGGTCGGTAGCGGGATACGGGAGACCCAGTACTTC
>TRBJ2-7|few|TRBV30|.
CAWSSLYEQYF
TGTGCCTGGAGCTCCTTATACGAGCAGTACTTC
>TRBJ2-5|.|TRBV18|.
CASSPSDSGETQYF
TGTGCCAGCTCACCCTCCGACAGCGGGGAGACCCAGTACTTC
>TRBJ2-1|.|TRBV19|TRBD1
CASSIALPGQGNEQFF
TGTGCCAGTAGTATAGCCCTGCCTGGACAGGGCAATGAGCAGTTCTTC
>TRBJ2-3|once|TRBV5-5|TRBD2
CASSLAYERERDTDTQYF
TGTGCCAGCAGCTTGGCCTATGAGCGGGAGAGGGACACAGATACGCAGTATTTT
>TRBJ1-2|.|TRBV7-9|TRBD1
CASSLVGQCCTF
TGTGCCAGCAGCTTAGTGGGACAGTGTTGCACCTTC
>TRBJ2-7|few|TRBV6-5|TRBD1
CASSYQGAKYYEQYF
TGTGCCAGCAGTTACCAGGGGGCGAAGTACTACGAGCAGTACTTC
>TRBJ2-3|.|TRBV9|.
CASRATGDTQYF
TGTGCCAGCAGGGCCACAGGGGATACGCAGTATTTT
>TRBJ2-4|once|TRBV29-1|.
CSVGLGGDIQYF
TGCAGCGTTGGACTCGGCGGGGACATTCAGTACTTC
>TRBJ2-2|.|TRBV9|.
CASSEPGTHITGELFF
TGTGCCAGCAGCGAACCCGGGACACATATCACCGGGGAGCTGTTTTTT
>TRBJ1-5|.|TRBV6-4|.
CASSPEGGQPQHF
TGTGCCAGCAGTCCCGAGGGAGGTCAGCCCCAGCATTTT
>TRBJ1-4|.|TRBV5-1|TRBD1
CASSLAGTGVEKLFF
TGCGCCAGCAGCTTGGCCGGGACAGGGGTCGAAAAACTGTTTTTT
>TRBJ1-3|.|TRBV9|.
CASSGTGSGNTIYF
TGTGCCAGCAGTGGTACAGGTTCTGGAAACACCATATATTTT